This is a list of T cell receptor beta chains from one sample in a study of early T cells in non-severe SARS-CoV-2 infection. In TCRdb, the 5' RACE reads were re-called with MiXCR into one record per CDR3 protein. The sample lists 60,000 or so distinct CDR3 sequences, just under 9% seen once, with roughly 15% in the top ten. The sample was whole blood. These receptors all stem from an adult who was a healthcare worker with PCR-confirmed SARS-CoV-2 infection or an uninfected control (not recorded which). Each CDR3 is given without its conserved first and last residue.

j_call,v_call,cdr3_aa
TRBJ2-5,TRBV2,ATSKGAQETQY
TRBJ2-7,TRBV9,ASSVGQGYHEQY
TRBJ2-4,TRBV14,ASSQEKQGWKNIQY
TRBJ2-2,TRBV6-2/TRBV6-3,ASRHTGSGELF
TRBJ2-5,TRBV7-7,ASSRGTAQETQY
TRBJ2-3,TRBV7-2,ASSLGLAPDTQY
TRBJ1-1,TRBV28,ASSGVSGTEAF
TRBJ2-1,TRBV7-9,ASSAAAATYNEQF
TRBJ1-1,TRBV29-1,SVVPEEAF
TRBJ2-7,TRBV6-1,ATLGYEQY
TRBJ2-5,TRBV15,ATSTGREATQY
TRBJ2-7,TRBV24-1,ATSDHRGYEQY
TRBJ2-7,TRBV7-2,ASSLRVTYEQY
TRBJ2-7,TRBV7-8,ASSVRDRVYEQY
TRBJ1-1,TRBV30,ARGTGPNTEVF
TRBJ2-2,TRBV11-3,ASSLDSPGELF
TRBJ2-7,TRBV7-8,ASSPVRQVHSRTYEQY
TRBJ2-5,TRBV28,ASTKISGINQETQY
TRBJ2-1,TRBV19,ASSIGGTEQF
TRBJ2-7,TRBV12-3/TRBV12-4,ASSLYWSVQGAREQY
TRBJ2-1,TRBV7-6,ASSSNPGDSSYNEQF
TRBJ2-5,TRBV11-2,ASSSQASDRETQY
TRBJ1-4,TRBV28,ASSLLGTFSGKLF
TRBJ2-7,TRBV12-3/TRBV12-4,ASSSQKGGQFYSYEQY
TRBJ2-5,TRBV5-1,ASSLDQGRETQY
TRBJ1-4,TRBV29-1,SVGYRSTNEKLF
TRBJ1-1,TRBV20-1,RTTAMNTEAF
TRBJ2-1,TRBV7-2,ASSLARGNEQF
TRBJ2-2,TRBV27,ASSLAPPGQAGTGGELF
TRBJ2-5,TRBV28,ASSLAGTFSSQY
TRBJ1-3,TRBV7-2,ASSPTDHSGNTIY
TRBJ1-2,TRBV5-1,ASSLSPGQGTGNYGYT
TRBJ2-1,TRBV20-1,SARITEQF
TRBJ2-7,TRBV20-1,SATTTWLNYEQY
TRBJ2-3,TRBV4-1,ASSPGPSTDTQY
TRBJ2-5,TRBV12-3/TRBV12-4,ASSFRRWEKREETQY
TRBJ2-7,TRBV6-5,ASSLGQDEQY
TRBJ2-3,TRBV6-6,ASRTRRLTRTDTQY
TRBJ2-4,TRBV11-2,ASSLGGGAGNIQY
TRBJ1-4,TRBV28,ASSFEGATNEKLF